This T cell receptor beta chain comes out of a study of brain T cells in children with intractable seizures. This clone was seen a few times. V was trimmed by 0 bases and J by 4 bases, leaving 8 bases between them. Germline loops: CDR1 SGDLS, CDR2 YYNGEE. This CDR3 spans 14 amino acids. As for time point: blood from clinic visit 5 months post-surgery; TSC patient then seizure free. The protocol was immunoSEQ multiplex PCR, while the TCRdb copy is restricted to in-frame clones and leaves out a portion. The data hold 340,000 or so clones, with over 85% observed a single time. The material sequenced was peripheral blood, taken about 5 months after surgery. This rearrangement joins TRBV9 to TRBJ1-5; D gene uncertain. This TCR derives from a boy in the first two years of life with tuberous sclerosis and intractable seizures. CDR3 sequence: CASSVGAENQPQHF. The CDR3 DNA reads TGTGCCAGCAGCGTAGGGGCGGAGAATCAGCCCCAGCATTTT. Based on the CDR3 plus reference TRBV9 and TRBJ1-5, the full variable domain is DSGVTQTPKHLITATGQRVTLRCSPRSGDLSVYWYQQSLDQGLQFLIQYYNGEERAKGNILERFSAQQFPDLHSELNLSSLELGDSALYFCASSVGAENQPQHFGDGTRLSIL.